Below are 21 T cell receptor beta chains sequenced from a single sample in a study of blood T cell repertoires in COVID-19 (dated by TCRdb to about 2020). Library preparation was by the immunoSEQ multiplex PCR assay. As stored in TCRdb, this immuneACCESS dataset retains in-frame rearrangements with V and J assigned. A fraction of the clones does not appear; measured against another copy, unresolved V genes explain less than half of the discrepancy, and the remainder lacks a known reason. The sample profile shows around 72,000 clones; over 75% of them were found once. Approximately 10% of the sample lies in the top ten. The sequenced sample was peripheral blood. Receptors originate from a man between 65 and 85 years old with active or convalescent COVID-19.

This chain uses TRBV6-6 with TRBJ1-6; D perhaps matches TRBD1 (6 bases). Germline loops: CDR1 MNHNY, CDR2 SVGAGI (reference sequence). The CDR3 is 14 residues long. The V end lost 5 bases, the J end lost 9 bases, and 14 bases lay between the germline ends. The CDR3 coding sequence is TGTGCCAGCAGTCCCCGACAGGAACCTTCACCCCTCCACTTT. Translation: CASSPRQEPSPLHF.

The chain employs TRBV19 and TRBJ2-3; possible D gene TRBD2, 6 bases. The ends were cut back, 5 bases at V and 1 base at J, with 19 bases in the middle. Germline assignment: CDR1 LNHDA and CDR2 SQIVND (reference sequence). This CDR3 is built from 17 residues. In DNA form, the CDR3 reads TGTGCCAGTAGTGGGGTTGGAGGGGCTTTGGGCACAGATACGCAGTATTTT. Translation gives CASSGVGGALGTDTQYF.

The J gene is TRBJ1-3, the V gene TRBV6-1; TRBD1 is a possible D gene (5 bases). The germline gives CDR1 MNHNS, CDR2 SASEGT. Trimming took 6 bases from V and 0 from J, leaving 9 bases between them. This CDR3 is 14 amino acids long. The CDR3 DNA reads TGTGCCAGCAGGACAGAAGTCTCTGGAAACACCATATATTTT. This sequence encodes CASRTEVSGNTIYF.

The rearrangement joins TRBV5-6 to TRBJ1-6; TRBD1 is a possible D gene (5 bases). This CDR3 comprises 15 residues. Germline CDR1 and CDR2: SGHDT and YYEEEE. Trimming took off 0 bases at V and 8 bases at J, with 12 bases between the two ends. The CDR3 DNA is TGTGCCAGCAGCTTGGCAGGCAGGGTTGATTCACCCCTCCACTTT. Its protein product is CASSLAGRVDSPLHF.

In DNA, the CDR3 is TGCAGCGCATCCGGGACAGCAAATGAAAAACTGTTTTTT. It encodes CSASGTANEKLFF. The chain couples TRBV29-1 to TRBJ1-4; 7 bases line up with TRBD1. Germline trimming cut 7 bases from V and 5 bases from J; bases unmatched to any gene: 7. Germline V lookup: CDR1 SQVTM, CDR2 ANQGSEA. This CDR3 has 13 residues.

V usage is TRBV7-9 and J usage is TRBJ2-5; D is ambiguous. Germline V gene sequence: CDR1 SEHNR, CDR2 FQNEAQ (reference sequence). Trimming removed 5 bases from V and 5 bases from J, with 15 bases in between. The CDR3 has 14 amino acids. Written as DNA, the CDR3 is TGTGCCAGCAGCCCCGTGGTTACCGGGGAGACCCAGTACTTC. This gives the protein CASSPVVTGETQYF.

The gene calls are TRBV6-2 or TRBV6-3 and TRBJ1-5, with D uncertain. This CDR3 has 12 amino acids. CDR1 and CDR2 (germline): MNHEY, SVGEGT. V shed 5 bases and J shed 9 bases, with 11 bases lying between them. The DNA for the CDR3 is TGTGCCAGCAGTACCCCCCCCGGGCCCCAGCATTTT. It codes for CASSTPPGPQHF.

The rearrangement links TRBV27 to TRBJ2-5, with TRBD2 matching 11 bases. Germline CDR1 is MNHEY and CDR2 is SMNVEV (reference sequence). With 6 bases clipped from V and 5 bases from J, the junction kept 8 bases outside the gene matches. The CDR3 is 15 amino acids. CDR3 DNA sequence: TGTGCCAGCAGGTTAGCGGGAGGGCCGTATGAGACCCAGTACTTC. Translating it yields CASRLAGGPYETQYF.

The CDR3 DNA reads as TGTGCCAGCAGTTTAGTCGACAGTTACCGGTACTACACCTTC. This gives the protein CASSLVDSYRYYTF. The chain has TRBV28 and TRBJ1-2; TRBD1 is a possible D gene (5 bases). V gave up 2 bases and J gave up 10 bases, with 17 bases separating them. Germline V gene sequence: CDR1 MDHEN, CDR2 SYDVKM. There are 14 residues in the CDR3.

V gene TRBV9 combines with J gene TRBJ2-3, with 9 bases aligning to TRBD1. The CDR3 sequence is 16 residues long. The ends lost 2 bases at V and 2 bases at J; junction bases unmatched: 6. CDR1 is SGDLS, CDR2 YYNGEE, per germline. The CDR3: CASSVDRGGTTDTQYF. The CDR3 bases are TGTGCCAGCAGCGTCGACAGGGGGGGTACCACAGATACGCAGTATTTT. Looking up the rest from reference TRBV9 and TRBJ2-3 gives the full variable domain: DSGVTQTPKHLITATGQRVTLRCSPRSGDLSVYWYQQSLDQGLQFLIQYYNGEERAKGNILERFSAQQFPDLHSELNLSSLELGDSALYFCASSVDRGGTTDTQYFGPGTRLTVL.

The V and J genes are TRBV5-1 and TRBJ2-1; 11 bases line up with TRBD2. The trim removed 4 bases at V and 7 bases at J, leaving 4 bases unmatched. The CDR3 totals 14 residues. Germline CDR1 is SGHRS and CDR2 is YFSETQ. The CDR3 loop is CASSPGLAENEQFF. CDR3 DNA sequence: TGCGCCAGCAGCCCGGGACTAGCGGAAAATGAGCAGTTCTTC.

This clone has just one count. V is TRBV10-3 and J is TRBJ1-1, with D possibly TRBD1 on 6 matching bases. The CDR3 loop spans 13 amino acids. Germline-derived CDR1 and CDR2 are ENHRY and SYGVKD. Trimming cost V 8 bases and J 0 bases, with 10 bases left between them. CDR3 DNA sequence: TGTGCCATCCTTGGACAGCTGAACACTGAAGCTTTCTTT. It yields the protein CAILGQLNTEAFF.

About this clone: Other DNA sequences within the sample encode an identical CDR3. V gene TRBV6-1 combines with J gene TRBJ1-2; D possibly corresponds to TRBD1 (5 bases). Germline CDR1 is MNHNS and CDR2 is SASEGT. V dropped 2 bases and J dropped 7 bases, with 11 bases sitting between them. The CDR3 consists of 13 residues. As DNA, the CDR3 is TGTGCCAGCAGTGAAACAGGTCTCGGTGGCTACACCTTC. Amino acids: CASSETGLGGYTF.

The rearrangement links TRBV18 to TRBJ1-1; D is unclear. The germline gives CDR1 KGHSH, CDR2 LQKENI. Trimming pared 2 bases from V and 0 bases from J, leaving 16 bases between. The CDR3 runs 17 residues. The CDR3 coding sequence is TGTGCCAGCTCACCATCCCGTCCAGGCATTTTGAACACTGAAGCTTTCTTT. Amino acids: CASSPSRPGILNTEAFF.

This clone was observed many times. The CDR3 loop is CASSLTGDTEAFF. The CDR3 DNA is TGTGCCAGTAGTTTGACAGGGGACACTGAAGCTTTCTTT. The V call is TRBV19, the J call TRBJ1-1, with TRBD1 identical over 8 bases. Germline trimming cut 5 bases from V and 3 bases from J; bases unmatched to any gene: 2. Germline V gene data show CDR1 as LNHDA and CDR2 as SQIVND (reference sequence). CDR3 size: 13 residues.

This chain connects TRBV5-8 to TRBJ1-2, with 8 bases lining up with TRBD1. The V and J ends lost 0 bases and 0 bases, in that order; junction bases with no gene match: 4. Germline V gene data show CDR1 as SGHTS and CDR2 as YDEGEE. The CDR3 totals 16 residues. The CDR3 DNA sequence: TGTGCCAGCAGCTTGGTCGTGACAGGGGCTAACTATGGCTACACCTTC. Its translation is CASSLVVTGANYGYTF. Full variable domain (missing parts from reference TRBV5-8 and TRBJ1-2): EAGVTQSPTHLIKTRGQQATLRCSPISGHTSVYWYQQALGLGLQFLLWYDEGEERNRGNFPPRFSGRQFPNYSSELNVNALELEDSALYLCASSLVVTGANYGYTFGSGTRLTVV.

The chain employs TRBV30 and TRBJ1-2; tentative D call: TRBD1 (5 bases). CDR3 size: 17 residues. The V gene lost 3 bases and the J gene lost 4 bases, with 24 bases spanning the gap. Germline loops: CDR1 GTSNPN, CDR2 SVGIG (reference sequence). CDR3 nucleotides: TGTGCCTGGAGCAACCCTATCCGGGACTCGTCTAGCTATGGCTACACCTTC. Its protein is CAWSNPIRDSSSYGYTF.

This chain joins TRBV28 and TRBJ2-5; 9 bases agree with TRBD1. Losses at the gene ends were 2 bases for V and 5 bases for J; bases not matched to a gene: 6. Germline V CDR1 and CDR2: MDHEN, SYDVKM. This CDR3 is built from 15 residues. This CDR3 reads CASSLGGQGTETQYF. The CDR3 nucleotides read TGTGCCAGCAGTTTAGGTGGACAGGGGACGGAGACCCAGTACTTC.

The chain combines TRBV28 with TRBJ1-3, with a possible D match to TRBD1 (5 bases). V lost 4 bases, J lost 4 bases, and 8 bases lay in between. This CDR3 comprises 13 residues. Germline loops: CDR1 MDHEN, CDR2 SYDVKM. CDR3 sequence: CASSWTSGNTIYF. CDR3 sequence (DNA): TGTGCCAGCAGTTGGACAAGCGGAAACACCATATATTTT.

The CDR3, as DNA: TGTGCCAGCAGTTTATCATCACAGTACGAGCAGTACTTC. This codes for CASSLSSQYEQYF. The rearrangement links TRBV28 to TRBJ2-7; no clear D. CDR3 length: 13 residues. V was shortened by 1 base and J by 4 bases, with 8 bases between the two germline ends. Per the germline V gene, CDR1 is MDHEN and CDR2 is SYDVKM.

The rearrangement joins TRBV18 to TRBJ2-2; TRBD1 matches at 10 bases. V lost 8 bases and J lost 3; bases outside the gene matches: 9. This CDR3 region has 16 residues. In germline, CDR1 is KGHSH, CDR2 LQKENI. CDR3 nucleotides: TGTGCCAGCGCACGGGGGACAGGGGATTACACCGGGGAGCTGTTTTTT. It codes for CASARGTGDYTGELFF.